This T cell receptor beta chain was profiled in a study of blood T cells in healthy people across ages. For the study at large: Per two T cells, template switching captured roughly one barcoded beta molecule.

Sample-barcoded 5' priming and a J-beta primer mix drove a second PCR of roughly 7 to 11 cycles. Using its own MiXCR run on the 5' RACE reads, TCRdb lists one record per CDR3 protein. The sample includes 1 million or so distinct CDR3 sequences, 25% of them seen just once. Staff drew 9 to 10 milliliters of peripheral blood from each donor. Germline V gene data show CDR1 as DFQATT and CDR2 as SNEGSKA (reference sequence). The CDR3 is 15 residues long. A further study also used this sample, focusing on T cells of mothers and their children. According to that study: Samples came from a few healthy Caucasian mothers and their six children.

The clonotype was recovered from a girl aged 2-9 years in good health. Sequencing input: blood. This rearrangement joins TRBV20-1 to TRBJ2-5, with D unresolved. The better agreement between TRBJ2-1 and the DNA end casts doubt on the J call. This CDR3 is CSARDWLWEYNEQFF. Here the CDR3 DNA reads TGCAGTGCTAGAGACTGGCTCTGGGAATACAATGAGCAGTTCTTC.